Listed below are T cell receptor beta chains from one sample, sequenced in a study of OX40 agonist ivuxolimab in advanced cancers. Generated by immunoSEQ multiplex PCR, the TCRdb table keeps only in-frame clones and is missing some. The table lists tens of thousands of clones, about nine tenths of them singletons. The sample consisted of CD4+ or CD8+ T cells sorted from blood, taken in a trial of the OX40 agonist ivuxolimab. The receptors originated from an adult with an advanced solid tumor such as melanoma, head and neck, liver or kidney cancer. CDR3s include the opening cysteine and the closing phenylalanine or tryptophan.

CDR3 length: 16; V gene: TRBV2; CDR3 protein: CASSEAPGRLTYEQYF
CDR3 length: 14; V gene: TRBV29-1; CDR3 protein: CSVDGTGQLNEQFF
CDR3 length: 14; V gene: TRBV6-1; CDR3 protein: CASRKQGASYEQYF
CDR3 length: 13; V gene: TRBV6-5; CDR3 protein: CASSYGTNTEAFF
CDR3 length: 14; V gene: TRBV29-1; CDR3 protein: CSVTREGYQETQYF
CDR3 length: 16; V gene: TRBV6-4; CDR3 protein: CASSDSTSGEYNEQFF
CDR3 length: 13; V gene: TRBV18; CDR3 protein: CASSPGPNQPQHF
CDR3 length: 17; V gene: TRBV4-2; CDR3 protein: CASSQEGPSESSYEQYF
CDR3 length: 16; V gene: TRBV28; CDR3 protein: CASIARTAFRDTEAFF
CDR3 length: 15; V gene: TRBV7-6; CDR3 protein: CASSLRTSSYNEQFF
CDR3 length: 14; V gene: TRBV6-5; CDR3 protein: CASRSTGLSSPLHF
CDR3 length: 13; V gene: TRBV6-4; CDR3 protein: CASSLGQSYEQYF
CDR3 length: 15; V gene: TRBV5-4; CDR3 protein: CASSLRIGATFGYTF
CDR3 length: 16; V gene: TRBV11-2; CDR3 protein: CASSPGLARIGATQYF
CDR3 length: 14; V gene: TRBV2; CDR3 protein: CASSGAFSSTPLHF
CDR3 length: 12; V gene: TRBV6-5; CDR3 protein: CASSVEYYEQYF
CDR3 length: 13; V gene: TRBV11-2; CDR3 protein: CASSLAEYYGYTF
CDR3 length: 15; V gene: TRBV7-7; CDR3 protein: CASSPGLAGSGEQFF
CDR3 length: 17; V gene: TRBV19; CDR3 protein: CASSKPLSKEITDTQYF
CDR3 length: 15; V gene: TRBV7-2; CDR3 protein: CASSSSGRKSNEQFF
CDR3 length: 14; V gene: TRBV30; CDR3 protein: CAWSVSGVRYEQYF
CDR3 length: 19; V gene: TRBV4-1; CDR3 protein: CASSQEHTATGSRGNEQFF
CDR3 length: 17; V gene: TRBV27; CDR3 protein: CASSLLQGRPSTDTQYF
CDR3 length: 15; V gene: TRBV7-8; CDR3 protein: CASSLAETGVNTIYF
CDR3 length: 15; V gene: TRBV18; CDR3 protein: CASSHGTGGKNGYTF
CDR3 length: 14; V gene: TRBV2; CDR3 protein: CASSERTGFWPQHF
CDR3 length: 14; V gene: TRBV5-1; CDR3 protein: CASSPSGSMETQYF
CDR3 length: 17; V gene: TRBV4-2; CDR3 protein: CASSRNAGLPGGDTQYF
CDR3 length: 15; V gene: TRBV5-1; CDR3 protein: CASSLATGARDEQYF
CDR3 length: 15; V gene: TRBV5-6; CDR3 protein: CASSLELAGKDTQYF
CDR3 length: 14; V gene: TRBV11-2; CDR3 protein: CASSLRLEDTEAFF
CDR3 length: 15; V gene: TRBV19; CDR3 protein: CASSIVAGQGNEQFF
CDR3 length: 14; V gene: TRBV6-5; CDR3 protein: CASSPDRVTGELSF
CDR3 length: 16; V gene: TRBV19; CDR3 protein: CASSKPDRNSYNEQFF
CDR3 length: 16; V gene: TRBV5-6; CDR3 protein: CASSLDDRNPSDTQYF
CDR3 length: 12; V gene: TRBV5-1; CDR3 protein: CASSLERGGYTF
CDR3 length: 13; V gene: TRBV6-6; CDR3 protein: CASSSPRIYEQFF
CDR3 length: 14; V gene: TRBV19; CDR3 protein: CASAVVGWSYEQYF
CDR3 length: 17; V gene: TRBV6-1; CDR3 protein: CASSEAPWGGLDQPQHF
CDR3 length: 12; V gene: TRBV5-5; CDR3 protein: CASSFYTDGAFF
CDR3 length: 11; V gene: TRBV5-3; CDR3 protein: CARRLTQPQHF
CDR3 length: 13; V gene: TRBV29-1; CDR3 protein: CSGIRAGRETQYF
CDR3 length: 12; V gene: TRBV5-5; CDR3 protein: CASSPAGQPQHF
CDR3 length: 15; V gene: TRBV7-6; CDR3 protein: CASSLGSALGETQYF
CDR3 length: 14; V gene: TRBV7-9; CDR3 protein: CASSPREYTDTQYF
CDR3 length: 13; V gene: TRBV11-3; CDR3 protein: CASSATTGYEQFF
CDR3 length: 14; V gene: TRBV4-2; CDR3 protein: CASSQDRATYEQYF
CDR3 length: 16; V gene: TRBV13; CDR3 protein: CASSPTSGSSTYEQYF
CDR3 length: 16; V gene: TRBV5-1; CDR3 protein: CASSDERGMWDNEQFF